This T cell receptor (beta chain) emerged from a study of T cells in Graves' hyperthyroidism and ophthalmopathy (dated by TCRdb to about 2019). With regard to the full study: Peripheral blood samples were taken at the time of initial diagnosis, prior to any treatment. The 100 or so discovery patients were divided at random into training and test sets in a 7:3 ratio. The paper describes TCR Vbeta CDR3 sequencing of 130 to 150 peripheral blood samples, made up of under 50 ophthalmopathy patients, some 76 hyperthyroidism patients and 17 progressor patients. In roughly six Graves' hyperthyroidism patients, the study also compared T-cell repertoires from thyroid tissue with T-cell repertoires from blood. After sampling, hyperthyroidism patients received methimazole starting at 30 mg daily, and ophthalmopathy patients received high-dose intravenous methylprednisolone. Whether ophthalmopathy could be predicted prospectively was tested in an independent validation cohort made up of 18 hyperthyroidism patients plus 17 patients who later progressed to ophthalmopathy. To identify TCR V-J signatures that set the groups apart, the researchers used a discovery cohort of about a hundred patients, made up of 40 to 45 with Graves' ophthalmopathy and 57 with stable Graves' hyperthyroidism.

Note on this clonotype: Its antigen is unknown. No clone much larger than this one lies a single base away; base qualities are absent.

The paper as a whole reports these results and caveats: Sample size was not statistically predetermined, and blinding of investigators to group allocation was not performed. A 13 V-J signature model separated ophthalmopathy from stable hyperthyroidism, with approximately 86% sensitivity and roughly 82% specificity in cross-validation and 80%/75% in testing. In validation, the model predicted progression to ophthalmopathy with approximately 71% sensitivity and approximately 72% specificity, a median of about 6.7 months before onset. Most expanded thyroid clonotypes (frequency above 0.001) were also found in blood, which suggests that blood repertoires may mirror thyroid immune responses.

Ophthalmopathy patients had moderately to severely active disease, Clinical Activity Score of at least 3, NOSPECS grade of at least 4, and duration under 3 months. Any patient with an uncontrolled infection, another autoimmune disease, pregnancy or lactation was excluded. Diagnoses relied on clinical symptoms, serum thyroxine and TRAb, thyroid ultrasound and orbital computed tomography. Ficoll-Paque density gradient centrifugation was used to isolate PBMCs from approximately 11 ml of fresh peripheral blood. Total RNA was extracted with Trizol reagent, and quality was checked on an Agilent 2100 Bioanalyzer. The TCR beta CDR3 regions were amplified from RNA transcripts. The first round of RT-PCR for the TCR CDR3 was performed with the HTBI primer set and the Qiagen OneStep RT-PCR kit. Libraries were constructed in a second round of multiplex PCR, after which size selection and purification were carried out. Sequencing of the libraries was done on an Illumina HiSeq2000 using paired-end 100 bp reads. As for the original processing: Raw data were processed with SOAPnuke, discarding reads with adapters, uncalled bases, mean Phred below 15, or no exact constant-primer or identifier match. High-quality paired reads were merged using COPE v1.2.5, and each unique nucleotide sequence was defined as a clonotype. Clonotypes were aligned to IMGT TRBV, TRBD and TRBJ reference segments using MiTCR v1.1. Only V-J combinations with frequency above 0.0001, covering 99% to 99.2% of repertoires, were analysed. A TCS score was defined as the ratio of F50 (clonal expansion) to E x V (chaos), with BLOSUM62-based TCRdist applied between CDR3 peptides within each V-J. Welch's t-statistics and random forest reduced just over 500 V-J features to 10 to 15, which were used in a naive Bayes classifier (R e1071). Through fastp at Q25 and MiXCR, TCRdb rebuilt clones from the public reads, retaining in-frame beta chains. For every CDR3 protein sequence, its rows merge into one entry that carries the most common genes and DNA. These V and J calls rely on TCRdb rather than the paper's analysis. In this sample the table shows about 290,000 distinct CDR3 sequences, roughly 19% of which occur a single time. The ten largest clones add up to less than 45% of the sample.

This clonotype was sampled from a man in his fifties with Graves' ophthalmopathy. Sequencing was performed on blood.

The sequenced DNA is TGTGCCAGCACTGGGACGGTGAACACTGAAGCTTTCTTT. It encodes CASTGTVNTEAFF. Recombination joined TRBV6-1 with TRBJ1-1; possibly the D gene is TRBD1, per 5 matching bases. Relative to germline, V is 7 bases shorter and J is 0 bases shorter, with 9 bases between their ends. CDR1 and CDR2 were assigned from the germline V gene as MNHNS and SASEGT. Its CDR3 holds 13 amino acids, cysteine through phenylalanine. This entry keeps only the CDR3 DNA: 39 bases, framed from base 1.